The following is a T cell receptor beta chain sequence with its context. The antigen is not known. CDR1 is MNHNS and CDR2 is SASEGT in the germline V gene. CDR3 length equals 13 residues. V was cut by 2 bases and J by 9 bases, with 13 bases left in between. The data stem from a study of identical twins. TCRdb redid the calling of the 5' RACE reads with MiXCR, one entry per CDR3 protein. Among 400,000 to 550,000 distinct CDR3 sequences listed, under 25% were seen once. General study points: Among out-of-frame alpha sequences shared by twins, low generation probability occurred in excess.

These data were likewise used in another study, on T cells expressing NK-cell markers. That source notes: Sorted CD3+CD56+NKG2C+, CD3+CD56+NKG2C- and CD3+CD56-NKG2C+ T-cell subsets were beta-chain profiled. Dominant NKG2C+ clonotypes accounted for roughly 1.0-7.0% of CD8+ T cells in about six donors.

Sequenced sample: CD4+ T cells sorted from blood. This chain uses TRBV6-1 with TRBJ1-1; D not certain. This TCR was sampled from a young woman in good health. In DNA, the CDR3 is TGTGCCAGCAGTGAATCGTTCCGGGGAAAAGCTTTCTTT. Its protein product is CASSESFRGKAFF.